This T cell receptor (beta chain) appears in the sequencing data of a study of T cell clusters in autoimmune cytopenias. TRB amplification used approximately 250 ng of peripheral blood genomic DNA. CDR1 is SQVTM, CDR2 ANQGSEA, per germline. This CDR3 is built from 16 residues. General study points: A dominant lymphoma-associated repertoire apparently masked the cluster-lack signature in secondary cytopenia versus chronic lymphocytic leukemia. Clustering suggested that physiological T cell clusters were missing in primary autoimmune cytopenia patients.

One tube held mixed TRB-A and TRB-B primer pools for touch-down PCR. TCRdb reprocessed the multiplex PCR reads, with one entry per CDR3 protein and no DNA. The listing contains approximately 6,000 distinct CDR3 sequences. By frequency, this clonotype is medium-sized. Antigen unknown. The gene calls are TRBV29-1 and TRBJ2-7; lacking DNA, the TRBD1 call made by TCRdb goes unchecked. The source of this sequence is a human donor with an autoimmune cytopenia or autoimmune hepatitis (not recorded which). Sequenced: peripheral blood. CDR3 sequence: CSVERARRGSSYEQYF.